This T cell receptor (beta chain) originates from a study of cytomegalovirus exposure and HLA in healthy donors. Study observations and caveats: As a later analysis revealed, most CMV-associated TCR beta chains appeared HLA-restricted. A previous analysis found most TCR beta V segments productive roughly 90% or roughly 30% of the time.

PCR primers comprised 60 Vbeta and 13 Jbeta primers. TCRdb keeps only in-frame clones here, not all; method: immunoSEQ multiplex PCR. The sample records 150,000 to 200,000 clones, around 79% being singletons. About this clone: Its antigen is still unknown. A junction boundary mismatches the germline segment, possibly from a read error.

This CDR3 comprises 16 residues. Germline V gives CDR1 MNHEY, CDR2 SMNVEV (reference sequence). The J gene is TRBJ2-2, the V gene TRBV27; the D gene is possibly TRBD2 (5 bases). The sequencing sample was made of PBMCs. This clonotype was obtained from a woman in her fifties or sixties in good health and CMV-seronegative. For the CDR3, the DNA is TGTGCCAGCAGTTTAAGGCCACGACGCGAACACCGGGGAGCTGTTTTT. It yields the protein CASSLRPRREHRGAVF.